This passage covers 23 T cell receptor beta chains from one sample sequenced in a study of post-analysis software for immune sequencing data. Study findings and constraints: Patients had higher frequencies than controls of five TRBV segments, including TRBV5-6, TRBV5-1 and TRBV20-1.

The library was made from cDNA and included unique molecular identifiers. TCRdb reprocessed the PCR reads via MiXCR and lists one record per CDR3 protein. This table has around 500,000 distinct CDR3 sequences, 34% appearing once. The antigens for these receptors are not known. The specimen sequenced was blood. The receptors stem from a girl aged 2-17 years with multiple sclerosis.

The chain uses TRBV5-5 and TRBJ1-2, with a possible D match to TRBD1 (6 bases). The CDR3 covers 15 residues. Germline CDR1 and CDR2: SGHKS and YYEKEE (reference sequence). V was pared by 4 bases and J by 2 bases, with 15 bases between. Here the CDR3 reads CASSPRGTGNYGYTF. The CDR3 DNA sequence: TGTGCCAGCAGCCCTCGGGGAACAGGGAACTATGGCTACACCTTC.

In its sample, this clonotype was seen a few times. The genes are TRBV15 and TRBJ1-4; D is perhaps TRBD1 (6 bases). CDR1 and CDR2 from the germline V gene are LNHNV and YYDKDF (reference sequence). Trimming cost V 7 bases and J 7 bases, with 16 bases left between them. This CDR3 is 14 amino acids long. The DNA of the CDR3 is TGTGCCACCACCCGACAGGAGGAGGGTGAAAAACTGTTTTTT. Protein product: CATTRQEEGEKLFF.

The chain uses TRBV6-2 or TRBV6-3 and TRBJ1-1; 8 nucleotides align to TRBD1. The CDR3 contains 12 residues. The V gene's germline CDR1 is MNHEY and CDR2 SVGEGT. V gave up 8 bases and J gave up 3 bases; unmatched junction bases: 2. The CDR3 sequence is CASGTGDTEAFF. In DNA form, the CDR3 reads TGTGCCAGCGGGACAGGTGACACTGAAGCTTTCTTT.

In this sample, this clonotype turned up a few times. The rearrangement uses TRBV20-1 and TRBJ2-1, with 9 positions matching TRBD2. J was trimmed by 0 bases and V by 3 bases; bases with no gene match: 9. The CDR3 has 17 residues. Germline V CDR1 and CDR2: DFQATT, SNEGSKA (reference sequence). The CDR3 sequence: CSASELSGGYSYNEQFF. The CDR3 DNA reads TGCAGTGCTAGCGAGCTTAGCGGGGGATACTCCTACAATGAGCAGTTCTTC.

J is TRBJ2-3 and V is TRBV5-1; 10 bases fit TRBD1. J lost 4 bases, V lost 0 bases, and 11 bases had no gene match. CDR3 length equals 18 residues. The germline CDR1 and CDR2 sequences are SGHRS and YFSETQ. The chain's CDR3 is CASSLAVQGQGSADTQYF. The CDR3 region has the DNA TGCGCCAGCAGCTTGGCCGTCCAGGGACAGGGGAGCGCAGATACGCAGTATTTT.

This clonotype was detected a few times. The chain uses TRBV20-1 and TRBJ2-3; 8 bases match TRBD2. Germline V gene data show CDR1 as DFQATT and CDR2 as SNEGSKA (reference sequence). Trimming removed 8 bases from V and 2 bases from J; junction bases left unmatched: 9. This CDR3 is built from 14 residues. The CDR3 loop is CSPGAGGATDTQYF. The CDR3 DNA sequence: TGCAGTCCGGGCGCGGGGGGCGCCACAGATACGCAGTATTTT.

This clonotype came up a few times. The V call is TRBV10-3, the J call TRBJ2-5; D gene uncertain. The CDR3 spans 13 residues. The V end lost 1 base, the J end lost 5 bases, and 8 bases lay between the germline ends. Germline CDR1 and CDR2: ENHRY and SYGVKD. CDR3 in DNA: TGTGCCATCAGTGAGTGGCAACGGGAGACCCAGTACTTC. Its translation is CAISEWQRETQYF.

The rearrangement uses TRBV5-8 and TRBJ2-5; D may be TRBD2 (5 bases). This CDR3 region has 14 residues. Germline lookup yields CDR1 SGHTS and CDR2 YDEGEE. V lost 4 bases and J lost 0, with 10 bases in between. This chain's CDR3 is CASSPRVDQETQYF. The DNA of the CDR3 is TGTGCCAGCAGCCCGAGGGTTGACCAAGAGACCCAGTACTTC.

The chain combines TRBV4-1 with TRBJ1-5; D is unclear. This CDR3 is built from 15 residues. Per the germline V gene, CDR1 is MGHRA and CDR2 is YSYEKL. Trimming removed 1 base at V and 1 base at J, with 8 bases between. CDR3 coding DNA: TGCGCCAGCAGCCAAGCGGATGGGAGCAATCAGCCCCAGCATTTT. Amino acid sequence: CASSQADGSNQPQHF.

V is TRBV7-3 and J is TRBJ1-5, with TRBD1 as a possible D gene (5 bases). V was cut by 4 bases and J by 2 bases, with 21 bases left in between. This CDR3 is built from 18 residues. CDR1 SGHTA and CDR2 FQGTGA come from the germline V gene. The CDR3 region has the DNA TGTGCCAGCAGCTACCTCGACCGGGACGGCGTCGGCAATCAGCCCCAGCATTTT. It is translated as CASSYLDRDGVGNQPQHF.

This clonotype has a handful of counts. J is TRBJ1-2 and V is TRBV4-2; D is possibly TRBD1 (5 bases). The V gene's germline CDR1 is LGHNA and CDR2 YNFKEQ. The CDR3 covers 13 residues. The V and J ends lost 4 bases and 4 bases respectively, with 10 bases between them. CDR3 amino acids: CASSLGESYGYTF. The CDR3, as DNA: TGTGCCAGCAGCCTGGGGGAGAGCTATGGCTACACCTTC.

This chain connects TRBV6-1 to TRBJ1-1, with D unresolved. This CDR3 has 14 amino acids. The germline gives CDR1 MNHNS, CDR2 SASEGT. V lost 5 bases, J lost 5 bases, and 15 bases lay in between. CDR3 residues: CASSSSWLGTEAFF. For the CDR3, the DNA is TGTGCCAGCAGTTCCAGTTGGTTGGGTACTGAAGCTTTCTTT.

The chain combines TRBV6-5 with TRBJ2-1, with TRBD2 identical over 9 bases. V dropped 6 bases and J dropped 4; count of bases not matched to a gene: 10. CDR3 length: 16 residues. Germline CDR1 reads MNHEY; CDR2 reads SVGAGI. The CDR3 is CASRLLSGGYYNEQFF. The CDR3 coding sequence is TGTGCCAGCAGACTCCTTAGCGGGGGCTATTACAATGAGCAGTTCTTC.

This clonotype occurred a few times. The chain joins TRBV21-1 to TRBJ1-1; the listed D gene, TRBD1, was not tested against the DNA. TRBV21-1 is designated a pseudogene. The CDR3 length is 13 residues. CDR3 in amino acids: CAIFGQLNTEAFF. Written as DNA, the CDR3 is TGTGCCATCTTCGGACAGCTGAACACTGAAGCTTTCTTT.

V usage is TRBV5-1 and J usage is TRBJ1-4; D not certain. CDR1 is SGHRS, CDR2 YFSETQ, per germline. CDR3 length equals 14 residues. V gave up 5 bases and J gave up 7 bases, with 15 bases separating them. CDR3: CASRPGPDGEKLFF. DNA for the CDR3: TGCGCCAGCAGACCCGGACCGGACGGTGAAAAACTGTTTTTT.

The chain combines TRBV3-1 with TRBJ2-5, with D perhaps TRBD1 or TRBD2 (5 bases each). Germline V gives CDR1 LGHDT, CDR2 YNNKEL (reference sequence). V was cut by 4 bases and J by 11 bases, with 20 bases left in between. This CDR3 is built from 14 residues. CDR3 loop: CASSPTRSGAEQYF. DNA of the CDR3: TGTGCCAGCAGCCCTACGCGATCCGGGGCGGAGCAGTACTTC.

The sample holds one count of this clonotype. A much larger clone sits a single nucleotide away, making a read error possible. This sequence joins TRBV29-1 and TRBJ2-7; 7 bases are a match to TRBD1. V shed 7 bases, J shed 1 base, and the junction held 7 bases outside the gene matches. CDR1 is SQVTM, CDR2 ANQGSEA, per germline. This CDR3 is 13 amino acids long. The CDR3 sequence is CSAYRQGSYEQYF. The CDR3 DNA sequence: TGCAGCGCCTACAGACAGGGTTCCTACGAGCAGTACTTC.

This clonotype was counted between two and nine times. V is TRBV6-5 and J is TRBJ1-2; a weak D match, TRBD1 (5 bases). Trimming pared 0 bases from V and 3 bases from J, leaving 11 bases between. The CDR3 runs to 15 residues. Germline values: CDR1 MNHEY, CDR2 SVGAGI. CDR3 bases: TGTGCCAGCAGTTACTCGGGGGTCGGGGACTATGGCTACACCTTC. It encodes CASSYSGVGDYGYTF.

V and J are TRBV20-1 and TRBJ1-4; tentatively, D is TRBD1 (5 bases). This CDR3 is 14 amino acids long. Trimming took 5 bases from V and 4 from J, leaving 14 bases between them. The germline V gene has CDR1 DFQATT and CDR2 SNEGSKA (reference sequence). In DNA, the CDR3 is TGCAGTGCTCCCGACAGAACACTTAATGAAAAACTGTTTTTT. It yields the protein CSAPDRTLNEKLFF.

This clonotype appeared a few times. This chain links TRBV5-1 with TRBJ1-2; no definite D call. V was cut by 0 bases and J by 8 bases, with 11 bases left in between. Looked up from germline, CDR1 is SGHRS and CDR2 is YFSETQ. The CDR3 consists of 13 residues. The CDR3 here is CASSLAAPGGYTF. DNA for the CDR3: TGCGCCAGCAGCTTGGCCGCACCCGGGGGCTACACCTTC.

CDR3 loop: CASSEVGLREGGGYTF. CDR3 bases: TGTGCCAGCAGTGAAGTCGGACTCAGGGAAGGAGGCGGCTACACCTTC. The chain couples TRBV6-1 to TRBJ1-2; perhaps TRBD1 as D (5 bases). The CDR3 is 16 residues long. V lost 1 base to trimming and J lost 8 bases, with 20 bases between them. Germline assignment: CDR1 MNHNS and CDR2 SASEGT.

A single count supports this clonotype. This chain connects TRBV6-6 to TRBJ1-5; D ambiguous. Germline CDR1 and CDR2: MNHNY and SVGAGI (reference sequence). Trimming left V 7 bases short and J 0 bases short, with 19 bases between. The CDR3 is 17 amino acids. CDR3 coding DNA: TGTGCCAGCAACCTCGGGGAGGCTAGATATAGCAATCAGCCCCAGCATTTT. It specifies CASNLGEARYSNQPQHF.

The rearrangement links TRBV7-9 to TRBJ1-1, with 9 bases that match TRBD1. The V segment lost 6 bases and the J segment 5 bases; nucleotides outside the gene matches: 4. CDR1 and CDR2 from the germline V gene are SEHNR and FQNEAQ (reference sequence). This CDR3 comprises 13 residues. The CDR3 loop is CASRSGTGTEAFF. The CDR3 bases are TGTGCCAGCAGATCCGGGACAGGGACTGAAGCTTTCTTT.